These 16 T cell receptor beta chains originate from one sample sequenced in a study of shared clonotypes between healthy human individuals. Some clones are missing from TCRdb's copy, which holds only in-frame ones; the method was immunoSEQ multiplex PCR. The table includes 550,000 to 800,000 clones, 80% to 95% detected once. Sequenced input: memory CD8+ T cells from PBMCs. Described subset: CD45RO+ cells pooled with CCR7-negative TemRA cells. These receptors all come from a man aged 18 to 29 in good health. Some clones in this sample may be carry-over from other donors' samples.

The chain links TRBV28 to TRBJ2-2; D gene unclear. Deletions cut 3 bases from V and 6 bases from J, with 5 bases between. The CDR3 is 12 residues long. Germline V gene sequence: CDR1 MDHEN, CDR2 SYDVKM. The CDR3 DNA follows: TGTGCCAGCAGTTTGAGGTCCGGGGAGCTGTTTTTT. Translating it yields CASSLRSGELFF.

Remarks on this clone: A read error likely explains this, since a far larger clone differs by one base. V is TRBV7-9 and J is TRBJ1-4; D remains unclear. Germline CDR1 and CDR2: SEHNR and FQNEAQ (reference sequence). The CDR3 spans 16 residues. CDR3 DNA: TGTGCCAGCAGCCCCTTCGTCGGTGCAACTAATAAAAAACTGTTTTTT. Translating it yields CASSPFVGATNKKLFF.

The V call is TRBV27, the J call TRBJ2-1; D perhaps matches TRBD2 (5 bases). Germline CDR1 and CDR2: MNHEY and SMNVEV (reference sequence). Trimming stripped 1 base from V and 0 bases from J, with 10 bases between. The CDR3 spans 16 residues. CDR3 sequence reads: CASSLLASSSYNEQFF. The CDR3 coding sequence is TGTGCCAGCAGTTTATTGGCTAGCAGCTCCTACAATGAGCAGTTCTTC.

The CDR3 reads CASSQEEKGYTF. The CDR3 DNA follows: TGCGCCAGCAGCCAAGAGGAAAAGGGCTACACCTTC. This chain links TRBV4-3 with TRBJ1-2; D not resolved. CDR3 length equals 12 residues. Germline V gene data show CDR1 as LGHNA and CDR2 as YSLEER. V was pared by 0 bases and J by 8 bases, with 7 bases between.

This clone was recorded only once. This rearrangement joins TRBV6-5 to TRBJ1-1, with unresolved D. This CDR3 contains 14 residues. V was trimmed by 6 bases and J by 6 bases, leaving 17 bases between them. Germline V gene lookup returns CDR1 MNHEY and CDR2 SVGAGI. This chain's CDR3 is CASSGLSRSPEAFF. The DNA for the CDR3 is TGTGCCAGCAGCGGTTTGAGCAGGTCCCCTGAAGCTTTCTTT.

This clone came up a few times. The V call is TRBV6-5, the J call TRBJ1-1, with a possible D match to TRBD1 (6 bases). The germline V gene encodes CDR1 MNHEY and CDR2 SVGAGI. The CDR3 contains 13 residues. Trimming took 6 bases from V and 5 from J, leaving 13 bases between them. The CDR3 spells CASRPRGGTEAFF. The CDR3 nucleotides read TGTGCCAGCAGACCCAGGGGAGGGACTGAAGCTTTCTTT.

The chain recombines TRBV7-9 with TRBJ2-7; the match to TRBD1 covers 7 bases. The CDR3 covers 15 residues. V lost 0 bases, J lost 4 bases, and 6 bases stayed unmatched. From germline, CDR1 is SEHNR and CDR2 FQNEAQ (reference sequence). The CDR3 DNA reads as TGTGCCAGCAGCTTAGCATTGGGACAGAGTTACGAGCAGTACTTC. The encoded protein is CASSLALGQSYEQYF.

The genes are TRBV12-1 and TRBJ1-4; TRBD1 is the table's D call and was not checked against the DNA. TRBV12-1 is shown as a pseudogene. The CDR3 consists of 17 residues. The chain's CDR3 is CASSPYDREPHCEKLFF. The CDR3 DNA follows: TGTGCCAGCAGCCCGTACGACAGGGAACCCCACTGTGAAAAACTGTTTTTT.

This clone was counted ten times or more. This sequence joins TRBV6-4 and TRBJ2-2; D may be TRBD1 (6 bases). V lost 0 bases, J lost 2 bases, and 7 bases lay in between. This CDR3 is 15 amino acids long. Germline V gene sequence: CDR1 MRHNA, CDR2 SNTAGT. The CDR3 is CASSDSGHNTGELFF. The CDR3 bases are TGTGCCAGCAGTGACTCGGGACACAACACCGGGGAGCTGTTTTTT.

The chain uses TRBV2 and TRBJ2-7; 11 bases line up with TRBD2. CDR3 length equals 15 residues. The J segment lost 3 bases and the V segment lost 7 bases, leaving 8 bases of the junction unmatched. The V gene's germline CDR1 is SNHLY and CDR2 FYNNEI. This CDR3 reads CASKTFGTSGYEQYF. The CDR3 DNA follows: TGTGCCAGCAAGACCTTCGGGACTAGCGGCTACGAGCAGTACTTC.

The V gene is TRBV4-3, the J gene TRBJ1-1; D is unclear. Per germline, CDR1 LGHNA and CDR2 YSLEER. The CDR3 length is 14 residues. V lost 0 bases to trimming and J lost 5 bases, with 10 bases between them. The CDR3 DNA is TGCGCCAGCAGCCAAGATCGAGGGAGAACTGAAGCTTTCTTT. Translation: CASSQDRGRTEAFF.

The chain carries TRBV18 and TRBJ2-7, with D perhaps matching TRBD2 (5 bases). This CDR3 is 17 amino acids long. CDR1 is KGHSH and CDR2 is LQKENI in the germline V gene. V was trimmed by 0 bases and J by 0 bases, leaving 15 bases between them. In DNA form, the CDR3 reads TGTGCCAGCTCACCACCGTTTAAGGACTCCATCTCCTACGAGCAGTACTTC. It translates to CASSPPFKDSISYEQYF.

J is TRBJ2-3 and V is TRBV2; 13 positions agree with TRBD2. The J segment lost 2 bases and the V segment lost 3 bases, leaving 23 bases of the junction unmatched. Germline V gene sequence: CDR1 SNHLY, CDR2 FYNNEI. The CDR3 loop spans 23 amino acids. CDR3 sequence: CASSDPGLAGPHVPFRPTDTQYF. DNA for the CDR3: TGTGCCAGCAGTGATCCGGGACTAGCGGGACCCCATGTCCCCTTCCGTCCCACAGATACGCAGTATTTT.

The CDR3 DNA reads TGTGCCAGCAGCCCCGCCACTAGCGGTTACGAGCAGTACTTC. Encoded protein: CASSPATSGYEQYF. The genes are TRBV11-2 and TRBJ2-7; TRBD2 aligns across 8 bases. V lost 5 bases to trimming and J lost 4 bases; unmatched junction nucleotides: 7. The CDR3 runs 14 residues. CDR1 is SGHAT, CDR2 FQNNGV, per germline.

The genes are TRBV28 and TRBJ2-2; 8 bases agree with TRBD1. The CDR3 is made up of 17 amino acids. Germline V gives CDR1 MDHEN, CDR2 SYDVKM. Unmatched junction bases numbered 14, after V lost 5 bases and J lost 6 bases. The CDR3 DNA sequence: TGTGCCAGCAGTCCTCGTGGACAGGGTGTATCGGCCGGGGAGCTGTTTTTT. It translates to CASSPRGQGVSAGELFF.

The chain combines TRBV5-1 with TRBJ2-7; the D gene is possibly TRBD2 (6 bases). The V end lost 4 bases, the J end lost 2 bases, and 13 bases lay between the germline ends. Looked up from germline, CDR1 is SGHRS and CDR2 is YFSETQ. The CDR3 runs to 14 residues. The CDR3 reads CASSLREPTYEQYF. The CDR3 nucleotides read TGCGCCAGCAGCCTCCGGGAGCCAACCTACGAGCAGTACTTC.